This T cell receptor (beta chain) was sequenced for a study of post-analysis software for immune sequencing data (dated by TCRdb to 2014 to 2015). Study-level background: Relapsing-remitting, secondary progressive and progressive-relapsing multiple sclerosis were recorded as disease courses, and subtype annotation was lacking for some patients. The patient repertoires were set against around ten previously published healthy control repertoires from donors whose ages ranged from about 6 to 25 years. A subset of samples was prepared in parallel using single-end sample barcoding, then pooled and co-amplified after Illumina adapter ligation. General conclusions and limits of the study: Direct clustering with F measure revealed strong co-clustering of samples prepared in the same batch, which led to a batch-effect correction. The control group was slightly older than the multiple sclerosis patient group. Multiple sclerosis patients had significantly lower normalized Chao1 diversity than controls, a result that suggests substantial peripheral T-cell clonal expansion. Roughly 5 TRBV segments, including TRBV5-6, TRBV5-1 and TRBV20-1, were significantly more frequent in patients than controls.

The CDR3 covers 14 residues, taking in both the cysteine and the phenylalanine. Left in the record is the CDR3 DNA by itself, 42 bases read in frame from the first base. A distance of 12 bases separates the germline ends of V and J, which lose 1 base and 8 bases respectively. The germline V gene encodes CDR1 SGHAT and CDR2 FQNNGV. Library generation was performed with PCR. The sequencer was an Illumina HiSeq 2500. Unique molecular identifiers were incorporated into TCR beta cDNA libraries to reduce PCR and sequencing biases. Per 1 to 10 million input T cells, roughly 0.5 million cDNA molecules were obtained, such that each molecule approximated one T cell. The same protocol used for the earlier healthy control dataset was applied to prepare and sequence the patient libraries. Within a given batch, samples were prepared together, multiplexed and sequenced on the same HiSeq lane. Concerning the study's data processing: MIGEC was used to process the raw barcoded reads, and molecular identifier groups with only a single read were discarded before consensus assembly and CDR3 extraction. VDJtools was used for post-analysis of the clonotype tables, with diversity normalized by down-sampling every dataset to the smallest sample size. To correct batch-related cross-sample contamination, repertoire overlap clustering matched CDR3 amino acid sequences but not nucleotide sequences. TCRdb passed the public sequencing reads through fastp at Q25 and MiXCR, retaining productive beta sequences. Rows matching on CDR3 protein sequence are summarized as one entry with the most common DNA and genes. TCRdb, not the authors, supplied the V and J calls. The sample has a few hundred thousand distinct CDR3 sequences on record, about 40% of them singletons. Around 4.8% of the sample goes to the ten largest clones.

This clonotype has ten or more counts. This clone's antigen is unknown. Base qualities are not provided; no much larger clone lies one nucleotide away. To demonstrate the VDJtools post-analysis software, TCR beta repertoires were profiled from the peripheral blood of 10 to 15 young patients with multiple sclerosis. The multiple sclerosis patients were children and adolescents between roughly 6 and 17 years of age. The sequenced sample consisted of blood. This sequence was found in a girl under 18 with multiple sclerosis. The receptor chain draws on TRBV11-2 and TRBJ2-1; the D gene identity is not certain. The CDR3 corresponds to CASSLARVFYEQFF. The bases are TGTGCCAGCAGCTTAGCTAGGGTTTTCTATGAGCAGTTCTTC.